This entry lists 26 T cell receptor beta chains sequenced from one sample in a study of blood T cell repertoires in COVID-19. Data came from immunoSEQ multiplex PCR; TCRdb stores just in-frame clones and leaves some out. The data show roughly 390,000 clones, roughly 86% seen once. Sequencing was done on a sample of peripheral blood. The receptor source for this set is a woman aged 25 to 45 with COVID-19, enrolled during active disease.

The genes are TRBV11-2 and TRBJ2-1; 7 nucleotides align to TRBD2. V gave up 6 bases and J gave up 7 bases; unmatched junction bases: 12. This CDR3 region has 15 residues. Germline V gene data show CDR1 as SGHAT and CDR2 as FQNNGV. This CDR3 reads CASSTGTNNGNEQFF. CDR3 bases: TGTGCCAGCAGTACCGGGACTAATAACGGAAATGAGCAGTTCTTC.

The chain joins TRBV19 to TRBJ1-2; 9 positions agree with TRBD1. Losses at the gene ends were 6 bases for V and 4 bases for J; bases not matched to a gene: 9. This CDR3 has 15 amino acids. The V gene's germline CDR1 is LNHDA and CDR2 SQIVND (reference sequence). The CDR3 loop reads CASSTGTGRTYGYTF. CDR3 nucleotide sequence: TGTGCCAGTAGCACCGGGACAGGGCGTACCTATGGCTACACCTTC.

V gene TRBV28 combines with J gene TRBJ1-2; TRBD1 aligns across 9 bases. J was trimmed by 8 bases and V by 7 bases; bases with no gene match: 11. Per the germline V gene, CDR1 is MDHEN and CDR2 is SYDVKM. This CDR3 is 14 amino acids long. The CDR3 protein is CASTEIGTGKGYTF. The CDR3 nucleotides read TGTGCCAGCACCGAGATAGGGACAGGGAAAGGCTACACCTTC.

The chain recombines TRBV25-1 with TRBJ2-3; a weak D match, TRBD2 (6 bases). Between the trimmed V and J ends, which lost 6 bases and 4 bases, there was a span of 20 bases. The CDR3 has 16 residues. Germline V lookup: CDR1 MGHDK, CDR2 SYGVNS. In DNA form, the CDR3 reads TGTGCCAGCAGGCGGACTGGCGGCGGGGTCGCAGATACGCAGTATTTT. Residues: CASRRTGGGVADTQYF.

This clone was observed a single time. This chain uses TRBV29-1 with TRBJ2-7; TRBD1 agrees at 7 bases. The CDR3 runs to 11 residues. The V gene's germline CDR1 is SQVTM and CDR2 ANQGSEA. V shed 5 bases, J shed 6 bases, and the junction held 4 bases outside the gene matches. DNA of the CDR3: TGCAGCGTTCAGCGACAGGGCGAGCAGTACTTC. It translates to CSVQRQGEQYF.

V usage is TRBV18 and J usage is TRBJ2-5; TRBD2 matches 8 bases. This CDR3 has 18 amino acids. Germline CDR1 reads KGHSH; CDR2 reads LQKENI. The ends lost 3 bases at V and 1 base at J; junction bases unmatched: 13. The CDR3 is CASSPKLTSGRPQETQYF. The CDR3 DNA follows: TGTGCCAGCTCACCTAAACTCACTAGCGGTAGACCCCAAGAGACCCAGTACTTC. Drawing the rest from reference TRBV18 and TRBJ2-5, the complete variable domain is NAGVMQNPRHLVRRRGQEARLRCSPMKGHSHVYWYRQLPEEGLKFMVYLQKENIIDESGMPKERFSAEFPKEGPSILRIQQVVRGDSAAYFCASSPKLTSGRPQETQYFGPGTRLLVL.

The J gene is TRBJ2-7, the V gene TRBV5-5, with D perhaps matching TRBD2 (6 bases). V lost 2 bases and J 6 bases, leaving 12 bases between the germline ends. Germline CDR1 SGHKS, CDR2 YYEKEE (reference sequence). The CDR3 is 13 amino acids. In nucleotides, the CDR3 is TGTGCCAGCAGCTTTGGACTAAGTTTCGAGCAGTACTTC. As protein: CASSFGLSFEQYF.

The CDR3 sequence is CASSLAVASEQYF. CDR3 coding DNA: TGCGCCAGCAGCTTGGCCGTAGCTTCTGAGCAGTACTTC. The chain couples TRBV5-1 to TRBJ2-7; D remains ambiguous. Germline V CDR1 and CDR2: SGHRS, YFSETQ. This CDR3 region has 13 residues. V lost 0 bases and J lost 7, with 11 bases in between.

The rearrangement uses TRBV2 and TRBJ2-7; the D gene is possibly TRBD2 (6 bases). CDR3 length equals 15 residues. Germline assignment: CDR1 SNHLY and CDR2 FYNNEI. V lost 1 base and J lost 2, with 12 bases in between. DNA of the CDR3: TGTGCCAGCAGTGAAGTCGGCGGGACCGCCTACGAGCAGTACTTC. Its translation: CASSEVGGTAYEQYF.

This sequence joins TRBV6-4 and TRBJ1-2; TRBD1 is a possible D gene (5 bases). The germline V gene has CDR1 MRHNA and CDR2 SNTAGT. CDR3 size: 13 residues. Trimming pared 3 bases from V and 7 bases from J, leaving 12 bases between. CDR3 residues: CASSDGHLSGYTF. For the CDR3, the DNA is TGTGCCAGCAGTGATGGACACCTGAGTGGCTACACCTTC.

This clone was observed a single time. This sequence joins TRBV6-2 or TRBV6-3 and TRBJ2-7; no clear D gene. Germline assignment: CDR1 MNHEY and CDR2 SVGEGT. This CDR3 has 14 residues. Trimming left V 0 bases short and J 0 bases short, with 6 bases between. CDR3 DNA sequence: TGTGCCAGCAGTTACTCGAGGAGCTCCTACGAGCAGTACTTC. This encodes CASSYSRSSYEQYF.

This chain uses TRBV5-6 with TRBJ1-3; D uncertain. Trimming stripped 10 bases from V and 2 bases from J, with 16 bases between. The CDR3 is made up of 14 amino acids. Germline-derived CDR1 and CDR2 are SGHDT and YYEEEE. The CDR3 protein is CASERGEPGNTIYF. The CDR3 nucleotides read TGTGCCTCCGAGCGGGGAGAACCTGGAAACACCATATATTTT.

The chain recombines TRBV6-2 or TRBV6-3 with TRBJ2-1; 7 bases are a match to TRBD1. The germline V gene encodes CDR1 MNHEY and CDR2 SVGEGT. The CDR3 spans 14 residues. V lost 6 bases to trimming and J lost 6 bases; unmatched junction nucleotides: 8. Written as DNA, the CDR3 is TGTGCCAGCAGCCTGAGGACAGGACTCAATGAGCAGTTCTTC. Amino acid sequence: CASSLRTGLNEQFF.

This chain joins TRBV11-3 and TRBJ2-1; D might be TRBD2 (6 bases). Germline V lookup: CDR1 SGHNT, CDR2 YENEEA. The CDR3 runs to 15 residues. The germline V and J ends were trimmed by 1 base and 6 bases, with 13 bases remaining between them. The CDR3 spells CASSLGGGIGNEQFF. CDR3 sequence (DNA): TGTGCCAGCAGCTTAGGAGGCGGGATCGGCAATGAGCAGTTCTTC.

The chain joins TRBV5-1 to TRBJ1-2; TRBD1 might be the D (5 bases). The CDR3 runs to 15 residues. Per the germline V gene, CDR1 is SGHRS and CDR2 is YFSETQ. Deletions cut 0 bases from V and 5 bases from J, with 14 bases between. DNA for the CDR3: TGCGCCAGCAGCTTGGGACCTGGGGGGGATTATGGCTACACCTTC. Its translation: CASSLGPGGDYGYTF.

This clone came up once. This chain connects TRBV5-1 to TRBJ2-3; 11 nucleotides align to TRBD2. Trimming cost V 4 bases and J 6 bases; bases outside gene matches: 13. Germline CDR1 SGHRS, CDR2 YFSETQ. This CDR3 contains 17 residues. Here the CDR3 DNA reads TGCGCCAGCAGCAAAACAATTCTAGCGGGAGGATCCGATACGCAGTATTTT. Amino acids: CASSKTILAGGSDTQYF.

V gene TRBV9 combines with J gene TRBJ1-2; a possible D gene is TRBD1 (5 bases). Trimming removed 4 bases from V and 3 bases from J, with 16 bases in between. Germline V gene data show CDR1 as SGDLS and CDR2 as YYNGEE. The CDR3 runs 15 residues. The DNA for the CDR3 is TGTGCCAGCAGCCCCAGGGCCCGTGGGGACTATGGCTACACCTTC. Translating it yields CASSPRARGDYGYTF.

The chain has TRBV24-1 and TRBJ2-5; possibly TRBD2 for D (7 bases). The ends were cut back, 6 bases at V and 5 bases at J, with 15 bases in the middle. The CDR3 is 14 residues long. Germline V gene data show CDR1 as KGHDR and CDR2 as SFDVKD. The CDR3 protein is CATSSGGNGETQYF. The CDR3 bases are TGTGCCACCAGTTCGGGGGGCAATGGGGAGACCCAGTACTTC.

CDR3 bases: TGTGCCAGCAGCACTACTGGCCCCTGGGCCGCAAACACCGGGGAGCTGTTTTTT. Translating gives CASSTTGPWAANTGELFF. The J gene is TRBJ2-2, the V gene TRBV21-1; the DNA was not used to check the table's D call, TRBD1. TRBV21-1 is a pseudogene segment. This CDR3 spans 18 amino acids.

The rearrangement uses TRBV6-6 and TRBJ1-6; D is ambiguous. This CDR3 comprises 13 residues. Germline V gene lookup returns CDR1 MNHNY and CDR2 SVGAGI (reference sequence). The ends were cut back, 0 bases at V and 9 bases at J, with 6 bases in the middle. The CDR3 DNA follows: TGTGCCAGCAGTTACTCGGTCGGTTCACCCCTCCACTTT. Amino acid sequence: CASSYSVGSPLHF.

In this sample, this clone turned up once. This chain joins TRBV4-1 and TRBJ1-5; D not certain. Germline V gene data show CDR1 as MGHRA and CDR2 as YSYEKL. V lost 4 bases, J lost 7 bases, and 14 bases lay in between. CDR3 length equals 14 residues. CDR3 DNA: TGCGCCAGCAGCCCGGCCGGGGTCGGACAGCCCCAGCATTTT. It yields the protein CASSPAGVGQPQHF.

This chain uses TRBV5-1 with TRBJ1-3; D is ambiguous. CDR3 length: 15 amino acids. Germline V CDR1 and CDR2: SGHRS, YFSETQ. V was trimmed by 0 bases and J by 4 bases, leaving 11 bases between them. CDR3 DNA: TGCGCCAGCAGCTTGGACCCCCTATACGGAAACACCATATATTTT. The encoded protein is CASSLDPLYGNTIYF.

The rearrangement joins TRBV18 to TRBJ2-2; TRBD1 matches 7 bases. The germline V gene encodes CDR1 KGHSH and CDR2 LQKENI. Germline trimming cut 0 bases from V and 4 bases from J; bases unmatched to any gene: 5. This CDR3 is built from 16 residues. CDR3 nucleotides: TGTGCCAGCTCACCACCCGGGACAGAACTCACCGGGGAGCTGTTTTTT. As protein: CASSPPGTELTGELFF.

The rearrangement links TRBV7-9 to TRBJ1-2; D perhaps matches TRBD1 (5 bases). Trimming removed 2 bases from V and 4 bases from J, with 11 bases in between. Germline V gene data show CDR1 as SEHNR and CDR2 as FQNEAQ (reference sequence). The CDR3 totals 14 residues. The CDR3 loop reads CASSLSVTGYGYTF. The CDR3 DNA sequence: TGTGCCAGCAGCTTATCGGTAACAGGCTATGGCTACACCTTC.

CDR3 coding DNA: TGTGCCAGCAGCCCCATGGAGAGCTCTGGAAACACCATATATTTT. Amino acids: CASSPMESSGNTIYF. The chain has TRBV9 and TRBJ1-3; D is unresolved. Trimming stripped 4 bases from V and 0 bases from J, with 11 bases between. Per the germline V gene, CDR1 is SGDLS and CDR2 is YYNGEE. This CDR3 has 15 residues.

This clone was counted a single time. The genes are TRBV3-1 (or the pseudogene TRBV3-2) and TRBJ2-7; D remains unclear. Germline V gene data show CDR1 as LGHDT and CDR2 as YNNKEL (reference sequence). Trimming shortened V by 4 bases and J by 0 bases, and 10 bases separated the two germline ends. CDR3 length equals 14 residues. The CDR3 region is CASSRRHLSYEQYF. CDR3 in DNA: TGTGCCAGCAGCCGCAGACACCTCTCCTACGAGCAGTACTTC.